A selection of T cell receptor delta chains follows, all from one sample in a study of Vδ1+ human thymocytes. TCRdb re-called the multiplex PCR reads through CATT. This table holds over 65,000 delta-chain clones, about 38% found once. The specimen sequenced was Vdelta1+ gamma-delta thymocytes from the thymus. The receptors were gathered from a boy under three years old who had congenital heart surgery. Both conserved end residues are part of each CDR3. A D gene is named only where the DNA matches it firmly. Some rows have no size entry. The others give once, few or many, or a class for an expanded clone.

V gene	D gene	clone size	J gene	CDR3 protein	CDR3 DNA
TRDV1	TRDD3	NA	TRDJ1	CALGYSAWGSTPYTDKLIF	TGTGCTCTTGGGTACTCCGCCTGGGGGTCGACTCCTTACACCGATAAACTCATCTTT
TRDV1	NA	NA	TRDJ1	CALGESYCAMGSKLIF	TGTGCTCTTGGGGAAAGCTATTGCGCAATGGGGAGTAAACTCATCTTT
TRDV1	NA	few	TRDJ1	CALGVFLQSWEAIDKLIF	TGTGCTCTTGGGGTCTTCCTTCAGTCCTGGGAAGCAATCGATAAACTCATCTTT
TRDV1	TRDD3	NA	TRDJ1	CALGARGGIPRYTDKLIF	TGTGCTCTTGGGGCAAGGGGGGGGATACCTCGGTACACCGATAAACTCATCTTT
TRDV1	TRDD3	few	TRDJ1	CALRPLPLLIGGYPPYTDKLIF	TGTGCTCTTCGACCTCTCCCCCTTTTAATTGGGGGATACCCCCCGTACACCGATAAACTCATCTTT
TRDV1	NA	few	TRDJ1	CALGEGPADATDKLIF	TGTGCTCTTGGGGAAGGCCCGGCGGATGCCACCGATAAACTCATCTTT
TRDV3	TRDD2	few	TRDJ1	CARSVTSYRGKLPVADKLIF	TGTGCTCGCTCGGTGACTTCCTACCGTGGGAAGCTTCCCGTGGCCGATAAACTCATCTTT
TRDV1	TRDD3	NA	TRDJ1	CALGELLPSILGDTAKLIF	TGTGCTCTTGGGGAACTCCTGCCCTCTATACTGGGGGATACCGCTAAACTCATCTTT
TRDV2	TRDD3	NA	TRDJ1	CACDTPPTGGPDTDKLIF	TGTGCCTGTGACACCCCGCCTACTGGGGGACCCGACACCGATAAACTCATCTTT
TRDV1	TRDD2	NA	TRDJ1	CALGETAFLRSGNTDKLIF	TGTGCTCTTGGGGAGACGGCCTTCCTACGCTCTGGGAACACCGATAAACTCATCTTT
TRDV1	NA	NA	TRDJ1	CALGEHFLRGIRGTDKLIF	TGTGCTCTTGGGGAACATTTCCTACGAGGGATACGCGGTACCGATAAACTCATCTTT
TRDV1	TRDD3	NA	TRDJ1	CALGEPGLTASTGGPTNTDKLIF	TGTGCTCTTGGGGAACCGGGGCTTACCGCAAGTACTGGGGGACCAACTAACACCGATAAACTCATCTTT
TRDV1	TRDD3	NA	TRDJ1	CALGPGKGPVTGGYGKLIF	TGTGCTCTTGGTCCGGGAAAAGGGCCCGTCACTGGGGGATACGGTAAACTCATCTTT
TRDV1	NA	NA	TRDJ2	CALGELGAQVSECPLTAQLFF	TGTGCTCTTGGGGAACTAGGGGCCCAAGTGTCCGAGTGTCCTTTGACAGCACAACTCTTCTTT
TRDV1	TRDD3	few	TRDJ1	CALGEFKAFPRLTGGYAGRTDKLIF	TGTGCTCTTGGGGAATTTAAGGCCTTCCCCCGCCTTACTGGGGGATACGCGGGGAGAACCGATAAACTCATCTTT
TRDV1	NA	NA	TRDJ1	CALGELSYLEGDRADKLIF	TGTGCTCTTGGGGAACTTTCCTACTTAGAGGGGGATCGGGCCGATAAACTCATCTTT
TRDV1	TRDD3	once	TRDJ1	CALGELAFTRGTGEYTDKLIF	TGTGCTCTTGGGGAACTGGCTTTTACCCGGGGTACTGGGGAGTACACCGATAAACTCATCTTT
TRDV1	NA	few	TRDJ1	CALGEVGLPTLGDPKLIF	TGTGCTCTTGGGGAAGTCGGTCTTCCTACACTGGGGGACCCTAAACTCATCTTT
TRDV1	NA	few	TRDJ1	CALGELGEAFPLGAGNQYTDKLIF	TGTGCTCTTGGGGAACTAGGTGAGGCCTTCCCCCTGGGGGCTGGTAACCAGTACACCGATAAACTCATCTTT
TRDV1	TRDD2	few	TRDJ1	CALGALKAFLGLGETGDDKLIF	TGTGCTCTTGGGGCTTTGAAGGCCTTCCTAGGGCTCGGGGAGACCGGGGACGATAAACTCATCTTT
TRDV1	TRDD3	NA	TRDJ1	CALGFLLPLTGGYVSDKLIF	TGTGCTCTTGGGTTCCTACTCCCTCTCACTGGGGGATACGTATCCGATAAACTCATCTTT
TRDV1	TRDD3	NA	TRDJ1	CALGGPARIRLYTDKLIF	TGTGCTCTTGGGGGGCCTGCGAGGATACGGTTGTACACCGATAAACTCATCTTT
TRDV1	NA	NA	TRDJ1	CALGINTSSEERGYTDKLIF	TGTGCTCTTGGGATAAATACTTCCTCCGAGGAGCGGGGGTACACCGATAAACTCATCTTT
TRDV1	TRDD3	NA	TRDJ1	CALGEPFRPTYWGIPLLIF	TGTGCTCTTGGGGAACCGTTCCGCCCAACTTACTGGGGGATCCCCTTACTCATCTTT
TRDV1	TRDD3	few	TRDJ1	CALGEMNPLWRSYWGTEYTDKLIF	TGTGCTCTTGGGGAAATGAATCCTCTATGGAGGTCGTACTGGGGGACGGAGTACACCGATAAACTCATCTTT
TRDV1	NA	NA	TRDJ1	CALGEREVSLLQCWTDKLIF	TGTGCTCTTGGGGAACGGGAGGTCTCTCTCCTCCAATGCTGGACCGATAAACTCATCTTT
TRDV1	NA	NA	TRDJ1	CALGSLPPGSTDKLIF	TGTGCTCTTGGGTCGCTCCCCCCTGGAAGCACCGATAAACTCATCTTT
TRDV1	NA	few	TRDJ1	CALGEFRPYTDKLIF	TGTGCTCTTGGGGAGTTCCGCCCCTACACCGATAAACTCATCTTT
TRDV1	TRDD3	NA	TRDJ1	CALGDPQPLLSSTGGYPTYIKLIF	TGTGCTCTTGGGGACCCTCAACCGTTACTCTCCAGTACTGGGGGATATCCTACCTACATTAAACTCATCTTT
TRDV1	TRDD3	NA	TRDJ1	CALGEPHGYWGKFTYTDKLIF	TGTGCTCTTGGGGAACCTCACGGGTACTGGGGGAAATTTACGTACACCGATAAACTCATCTTT
TRDV2	NA	few	TRDJ1	CACDRGKIRYTDKLIF	TGTGCCTGTGACCGGGGGAAGATCCGGTACACCGATAAACTCATCTTT
TRDV1	TRDD2	NA	TRDJ1	CALGAPSAFLRTGYTDKLIF	TGTGCTCTTGGGGCTCCCTCGGCCTTCCTGCGTACCGGGTACACCGATAAACTCATCTTT